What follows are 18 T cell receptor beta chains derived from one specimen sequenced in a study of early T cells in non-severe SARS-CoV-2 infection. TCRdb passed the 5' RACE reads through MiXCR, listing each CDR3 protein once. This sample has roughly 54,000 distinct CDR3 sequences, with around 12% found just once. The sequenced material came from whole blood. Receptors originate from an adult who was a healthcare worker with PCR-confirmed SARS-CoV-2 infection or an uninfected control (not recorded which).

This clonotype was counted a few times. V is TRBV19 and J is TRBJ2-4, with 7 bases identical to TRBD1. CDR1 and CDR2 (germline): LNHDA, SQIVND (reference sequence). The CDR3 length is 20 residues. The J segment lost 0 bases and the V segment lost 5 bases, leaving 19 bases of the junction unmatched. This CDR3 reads CASSLSSGTAGYLAKNIQYF. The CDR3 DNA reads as TGTGCCAGTAGTCTCTCTAGTGGGACAGCCGGCTATTTAGCCAAAAACATTCAGTACTTC.

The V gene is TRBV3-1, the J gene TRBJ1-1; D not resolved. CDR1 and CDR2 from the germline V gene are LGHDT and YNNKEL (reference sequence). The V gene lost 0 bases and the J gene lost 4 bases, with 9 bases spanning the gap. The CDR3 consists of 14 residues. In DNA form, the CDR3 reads TGTGCCAGCAGCCAAGAATGGGCGTTCACTGAAGCTTTCTTT. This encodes CASSQEWAFTEAFF.

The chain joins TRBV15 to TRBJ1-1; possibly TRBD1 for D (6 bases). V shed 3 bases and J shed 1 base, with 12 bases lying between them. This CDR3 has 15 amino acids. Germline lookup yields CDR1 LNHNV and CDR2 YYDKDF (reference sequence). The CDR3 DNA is TGTGCCACCAGCAGTCAAACAGGGAGGAACACTGAAGCTTTCTTT. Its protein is CATSSQTGRNTEAFF.

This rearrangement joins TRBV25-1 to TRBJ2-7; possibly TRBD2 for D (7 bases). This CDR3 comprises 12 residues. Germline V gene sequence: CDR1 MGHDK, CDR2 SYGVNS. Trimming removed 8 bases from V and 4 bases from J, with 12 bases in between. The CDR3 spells CASWGGAYEQYF. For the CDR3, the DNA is TGTGCCAGCTGGGGGGGGGCTTACGAGCAGTACTTC.

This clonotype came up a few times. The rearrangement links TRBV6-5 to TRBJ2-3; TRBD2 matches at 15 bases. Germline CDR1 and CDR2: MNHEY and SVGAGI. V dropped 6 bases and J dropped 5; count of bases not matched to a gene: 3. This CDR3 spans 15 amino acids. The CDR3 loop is CASSWGLAGGDTQYF. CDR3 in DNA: TGTGCCAGCAGCTGGGGACTAGCGGGAGGAGATACGCAGTATTTT.

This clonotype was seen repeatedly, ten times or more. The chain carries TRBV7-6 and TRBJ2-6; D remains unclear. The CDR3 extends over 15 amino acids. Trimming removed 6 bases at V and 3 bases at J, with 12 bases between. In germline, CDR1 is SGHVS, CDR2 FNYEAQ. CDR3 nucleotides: TGTGCCAGCAGGTCAGGTTCCGGTGGGGCCAACGTCCTGACTTTC. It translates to CASRSGSGGANVLTF.

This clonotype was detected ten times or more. The CDR3 DNA sequence: TGTGCCAGCAGCTTCGCGGGGAGCACAGATACGCAGTATTTT. It yields the protein CASSFAGSTDTQYF. The chain employs TRBV5-6 and TRBJ2-3, with D perhaps TRBD2 (6 bases). The V and J ends lost 2 bases and 0 bases respectively, with 7 bases between them. CDR1 SGHDT and CDR2 YYEEEE come from the germline V gene. This CDR3 is 14 amino acids long. Full variable domain (remainder filled in from reference TRBV5-6 and TRBJ2-3): DAGVTQSPTHLIKTRGQQVTLRCSPKSGHDTVSWYQQALGQGPQFIFQYYEEEERQRGNFPDRFSGHQFPNYSSELNVNALLLGDSALYLCASSFAGSTDTQYFGPGTRLTVL.

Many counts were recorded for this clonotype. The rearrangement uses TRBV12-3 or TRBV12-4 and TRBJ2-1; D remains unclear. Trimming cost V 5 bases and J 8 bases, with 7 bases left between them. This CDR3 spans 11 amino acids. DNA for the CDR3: TGTGCCAGCAGTCGGGCGGATGAGCAGTTCTTC. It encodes CASSRADEQFF.

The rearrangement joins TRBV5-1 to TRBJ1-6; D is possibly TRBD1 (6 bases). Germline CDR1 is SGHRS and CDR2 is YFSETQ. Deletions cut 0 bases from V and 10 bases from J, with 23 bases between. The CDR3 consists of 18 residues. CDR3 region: CASSLDFRGGVSSSPLHF. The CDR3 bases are TGCGCCAGCAGCTTGGATTTTAGGGGGGGCGTTTCAAGCTCACCCCTCCACTTT.

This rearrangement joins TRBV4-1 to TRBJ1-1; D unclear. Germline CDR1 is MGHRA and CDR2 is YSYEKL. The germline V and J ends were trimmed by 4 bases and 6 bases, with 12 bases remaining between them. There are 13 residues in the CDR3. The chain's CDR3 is CASSPSGRAEAFF. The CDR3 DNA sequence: TGCGCCAGCAGCCCATCCGGCCGAGCTGAAGCTTTCTTT.

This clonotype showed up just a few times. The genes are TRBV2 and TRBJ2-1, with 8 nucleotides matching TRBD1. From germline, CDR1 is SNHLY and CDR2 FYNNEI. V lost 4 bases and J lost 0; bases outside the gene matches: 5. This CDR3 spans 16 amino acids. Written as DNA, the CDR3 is TGTGCCAGCAGTGCCAGGGGGCGTACCTCCTACAATGAGCAGTTCTTC. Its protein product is CASSARGRTSYNEQFF.

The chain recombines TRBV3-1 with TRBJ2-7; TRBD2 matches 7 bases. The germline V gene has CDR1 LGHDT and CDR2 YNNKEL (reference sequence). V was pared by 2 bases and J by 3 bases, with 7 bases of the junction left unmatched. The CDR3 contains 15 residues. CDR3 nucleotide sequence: TGTGCCAGCAGCCAATTAGAGCGGGGCGGCTACGAGCAGTACTTC. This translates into CASSQLERGGYEQYF.

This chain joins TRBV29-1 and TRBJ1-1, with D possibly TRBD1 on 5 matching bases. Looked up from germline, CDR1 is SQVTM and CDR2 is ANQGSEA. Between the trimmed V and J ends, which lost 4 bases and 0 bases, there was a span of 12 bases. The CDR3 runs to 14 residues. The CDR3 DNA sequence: TGCAGCGTTGGGGGCACCTCGATGAACACTGAAGCTTTCTTT. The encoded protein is CSVGGTSMNTEAFF. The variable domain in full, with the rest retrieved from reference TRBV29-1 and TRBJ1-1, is SAVISQKPSRDICQRGTSLTIQCQVDSQVTMMFWYRQQPGQSLTLIATANQGSEATYESGFVIDKFPISRPNLTFSTLTVSNMSPEDSSIYLCSVGGTSMNTEAFFGQGTRLTVV.

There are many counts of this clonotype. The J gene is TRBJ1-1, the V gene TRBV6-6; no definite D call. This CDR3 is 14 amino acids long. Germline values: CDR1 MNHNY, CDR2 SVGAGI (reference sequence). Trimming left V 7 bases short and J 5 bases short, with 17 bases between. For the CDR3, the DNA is TGTGCCAGCACCTCCACAGCTCTTTTGACTGAAGCTTTCTTT. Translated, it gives CASTSTALLTEAFF.

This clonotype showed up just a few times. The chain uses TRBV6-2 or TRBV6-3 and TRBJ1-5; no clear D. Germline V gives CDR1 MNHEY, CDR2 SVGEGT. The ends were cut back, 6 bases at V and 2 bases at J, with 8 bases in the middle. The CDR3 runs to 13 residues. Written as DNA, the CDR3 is TGTGCCAGCAGAGGACGGGGCAATCAGCCCCAGCATTTT. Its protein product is CASRGRGNQPQHF.

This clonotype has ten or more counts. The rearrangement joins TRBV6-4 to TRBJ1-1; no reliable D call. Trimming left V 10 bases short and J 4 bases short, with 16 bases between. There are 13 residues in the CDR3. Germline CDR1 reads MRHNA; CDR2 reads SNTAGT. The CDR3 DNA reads TGTGCCACCTCAGCGGGGTTTGGCACTGAAGCTTTCTTT. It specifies CATSAGFGTEAFF.

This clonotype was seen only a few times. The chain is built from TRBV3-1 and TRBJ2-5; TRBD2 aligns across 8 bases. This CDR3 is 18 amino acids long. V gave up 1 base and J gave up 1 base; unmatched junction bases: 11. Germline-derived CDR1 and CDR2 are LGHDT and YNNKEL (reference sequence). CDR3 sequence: CASSQGLQIAGLQETQYF. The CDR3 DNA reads TGTGCCAGCAGCCAAGGTCTACAAATAGCGGGACTCCAAGAGACCCAGTACTTC.

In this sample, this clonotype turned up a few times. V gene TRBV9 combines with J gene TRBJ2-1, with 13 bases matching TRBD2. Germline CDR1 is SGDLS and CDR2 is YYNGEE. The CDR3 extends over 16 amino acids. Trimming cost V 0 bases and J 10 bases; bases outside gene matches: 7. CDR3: CASSVELAGGPREQFF. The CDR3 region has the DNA TGTGCCAGCAGCGTAGAACTAGCGGGGGGGCCGAGAGAGCAGTTCTTC. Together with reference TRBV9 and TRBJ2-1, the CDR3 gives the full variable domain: DSGVTQTPKHLITATGQRVTLRCSPRSGDLSVYWYQQSLDQGLQFLIQYYNGEERAKGNILERFSAQQFPDLHSELNLSSLELGDSALYFCASSVELAGGPREQFFGPGTRLTVL.